This TCR beta chain was captured by sequencing in a study of Ad26.COV2.S vaccination and SARS-CoV-2 variants. Study summary: Intramuscular Ad26.COV2.S at 5x10^10 or 1x10^11 viral particles.

The repertoire was sequenced with immunoSEQ multiplex PCR; TCRdb's copy has only in-frame clones and lacks some. The sample records about 480,000 clones, around nine tenths being singletons. Findings of the study overall: The study found higher spike-specific TCR breadth in vaccine than placebo recipients.

Stated treatment: about 20 received Ad26.COV2.S at low or high dose, single or two shots; 5 received placebo; per-sample allocation not given. Specimen acquisition occurred on day 63 following the initial vaccine or placebo injection. As concerns this clone: Its target is unknown.

This CDR3 region has 17 residues. Trimming pared 3 bases from V and 0 bases from J, leaving 12 bases between. Germline V gene sequence: CDR1 LNHDA, CDR2 SQIVND (reference sequence). The source material was peripheral blood, sampled in a trial of Ad26.COV2.S vaccine versus placebo. The V call is TRBV19, the J call TRBJ2-6; D is unclear. The receptor's source is a person aged 18-65 years who received the Ad26.COV2.S COVID-19 vaccine or a placebo. CDR3 nucleotides: TGTGCCAGTAGTATTGGGCTCCCTAGCTCTGGGGCCAACGTCCTGACTTTC. The encoded protein is CASSIGLPSSGANVLTF. The complete variable domain, with remaining parts taken from reference TRBV19 and TRBJ2-6, reads DGGITQSPKYLFRKEGQNVTLSCEQNLNHDAMYWYRQDPGQGLRLIYYSQIVNDFQKGDIAEGYSVSREKKESFPLTVTSAQKNPTAFYLCASSIGLPSSGANVLTFGAGSRLTVL.